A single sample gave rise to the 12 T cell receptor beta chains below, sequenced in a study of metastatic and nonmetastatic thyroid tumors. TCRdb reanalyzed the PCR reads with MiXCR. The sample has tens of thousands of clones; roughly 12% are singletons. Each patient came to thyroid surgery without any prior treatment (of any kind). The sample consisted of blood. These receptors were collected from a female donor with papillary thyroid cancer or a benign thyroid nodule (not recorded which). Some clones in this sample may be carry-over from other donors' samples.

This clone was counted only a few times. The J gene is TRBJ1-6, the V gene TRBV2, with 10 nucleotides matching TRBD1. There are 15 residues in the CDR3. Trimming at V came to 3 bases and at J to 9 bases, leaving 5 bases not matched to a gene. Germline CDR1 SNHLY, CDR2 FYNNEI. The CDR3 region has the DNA TGTGCCAGCAGTGAGGGCGGGACAGGGGTTTCACCCCTCCACTTT. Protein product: CASSEGGTGVSPLHF.

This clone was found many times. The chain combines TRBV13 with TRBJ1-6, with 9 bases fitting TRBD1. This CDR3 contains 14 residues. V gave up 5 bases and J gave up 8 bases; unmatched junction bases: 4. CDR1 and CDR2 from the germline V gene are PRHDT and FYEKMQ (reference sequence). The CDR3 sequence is CASSIRTGDSPLHF. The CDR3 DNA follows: TGTGCCAGCAGCATAAGGACAGGGGATTCACCCCTCCACTTT.

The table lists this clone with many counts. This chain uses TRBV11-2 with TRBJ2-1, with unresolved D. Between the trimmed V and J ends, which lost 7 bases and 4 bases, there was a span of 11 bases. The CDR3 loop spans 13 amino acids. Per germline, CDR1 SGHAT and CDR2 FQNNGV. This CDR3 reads CASTFRLYNEQFF. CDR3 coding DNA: TGTGCCAGCACCTTCAGGCTGTACAATGAGCAGTTCTTC.

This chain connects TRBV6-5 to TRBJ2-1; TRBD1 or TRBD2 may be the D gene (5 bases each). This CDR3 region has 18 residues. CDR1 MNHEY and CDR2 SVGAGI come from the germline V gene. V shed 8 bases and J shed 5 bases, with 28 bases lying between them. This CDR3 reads CASQRGPWRPGRNNEQFF. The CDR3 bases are TGTGCCAGCCAACGGGGACCCTGGCGGCCAGGGCGAAACAATGAGCAGTTCTTC.

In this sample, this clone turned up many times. CDR3 in amino acids: CASSSAGTYQPQHF. CDR3 DNA: TGTGCCAGTAGCTCGGCGGGGACCTATCAGCCCCAGCATTTT. The rearrangement joins TRBV19 to TRBJ1-5; perhaps TRBD1 as D (5 bases). The germline V gene has CDR1 LNHDA and CDR2 SQIVND (reference sequence). Trimming shortened V by 6 bases and J by 5 bases, and 14 bases separated the two germline ends. The CDR3 is 14 amino acids.

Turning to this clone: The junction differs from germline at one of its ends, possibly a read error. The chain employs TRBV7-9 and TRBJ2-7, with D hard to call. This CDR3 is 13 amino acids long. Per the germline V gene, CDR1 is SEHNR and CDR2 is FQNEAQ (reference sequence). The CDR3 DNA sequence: TGTGCCAGCAGCCGGAGCTGGTCCTCCGAGCAGTACTTC. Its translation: CASSRSWSSEQYF.

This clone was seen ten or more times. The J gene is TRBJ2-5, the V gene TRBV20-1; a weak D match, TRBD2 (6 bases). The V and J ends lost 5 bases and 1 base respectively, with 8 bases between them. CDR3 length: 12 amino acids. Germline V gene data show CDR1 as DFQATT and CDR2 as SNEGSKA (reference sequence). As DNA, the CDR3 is TGCAGTGCTCTTAGCGGCCAAGAGACCCAGTACTTC. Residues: CSALSGQETQYF.

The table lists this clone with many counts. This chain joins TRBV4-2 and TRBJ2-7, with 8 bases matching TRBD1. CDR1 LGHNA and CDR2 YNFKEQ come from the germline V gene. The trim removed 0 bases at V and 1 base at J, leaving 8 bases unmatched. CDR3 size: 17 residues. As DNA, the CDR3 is TGTGCCAGCAGCCAAGAGGGTGCGGGACAGGCGTCCTACGAGCAGTACTTC. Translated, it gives CASSQEGAGQASYEQYF.

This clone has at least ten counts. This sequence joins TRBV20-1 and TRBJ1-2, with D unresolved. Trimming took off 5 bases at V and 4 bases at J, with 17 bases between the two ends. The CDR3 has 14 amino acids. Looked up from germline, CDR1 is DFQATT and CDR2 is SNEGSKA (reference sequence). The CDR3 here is CSALNQEVSYGYTF. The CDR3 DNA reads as TGCAGTGCTCTCAATCAGGAGGTCAGCTATGGCTACACCTTC.

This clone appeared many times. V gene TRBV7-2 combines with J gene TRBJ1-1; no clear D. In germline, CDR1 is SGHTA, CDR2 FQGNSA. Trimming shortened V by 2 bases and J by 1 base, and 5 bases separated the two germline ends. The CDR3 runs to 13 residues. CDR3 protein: CASSLYENTEAFF. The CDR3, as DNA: TGTGCCAGCAGCTTATATGAGAACACTGAAGCTTTCTTT.

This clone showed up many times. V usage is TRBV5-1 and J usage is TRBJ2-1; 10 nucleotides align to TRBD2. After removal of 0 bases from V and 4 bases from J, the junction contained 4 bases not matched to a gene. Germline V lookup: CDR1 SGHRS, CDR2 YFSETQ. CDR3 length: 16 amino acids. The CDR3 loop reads CASSLVGTSVYNEQFF. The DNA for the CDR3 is TGCGCCAGCAGCTTGGTCGGGACTAGCGTATACAATGAGCAGTTCTTC.

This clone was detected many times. The CDR3 reads CASSIEGPGANVLTF. Here the CDR3 DNA reads TGTGCCAGTAGTATAGAAGGGCCTGGGGCCAACGTCCTGACTTTC. The chain recombines TRBV19 with TRBJ2-6; no clear D gene. The CDR3 runs 15 residues. Germline values: CDR1 LNHDA, CDR2 SQIVND (reference sequence). V lost 0 bases, J lost 2 bases, and 5 bases lay in between.